Below, 21 T cell receptor beta chains from the same sample are listed, as sequenced in a study of blood T cell repertoires in COVID-19. Here immunoSEQ multiplex PCR was the method, and the copy in TCRdb shows in-frame clones only, minus some. The data show about 69,000 clones, more than 80% seen once. Sequenced input: peripheral blood. Receptor source: a man aged 45-65 years with COVID-19, enrolled during active disease.

Only a few counts were recorded for this clone. The chain employs TRBV4-3 and TRBJ1-4; no reliable D call. Germline V gene lookup returns CDR1 LGHNA and CDR2 YSLEER. The V gene lost 0 bases and the J gene lost 7 bases, with 12 bases spanning the gap. This CDR3 has 15 residues. CDR3 region: CASSQDLRSVEKLFF. The CDR3 DNA follows: TGCGCCAGCAGCCAAGATTTGAGGAGTGTTGAAAAACTGTTTTTT.

The chain links TRBV9 to TRBJ1-2; 7 bases fit TRBD1. There are 13 residues in the CDR3. Germline V gene sequence: CDR1 SGDLS, CDR2 YYNGEE. V was clipped by 3 bases and J by 7 bases; unmatched bases: 6. CDR3 coding DNA: TGTGCCAGCAGCGCGACAGGGAGGTTTGGCTACACCTTC. Residues: CASSATGRFGYTF.

The chain joins TRBV9 to TRBJ2-2, with 9 bases fitting TRBD1. This CDR3 comprises 15 residues. CDR1 is SGDLS and CDR2 is YYNGEE in the germline V gene. V lost 4 bases, J lost 4 bases, and 5 bases stayed unmatched. Here the CDR3 DNA reads TGTGCCAGCAGCCGGACAGGGGCCTTCACCGGGGAGCTGTTTTTT. This encodes CASSRTGAFTGELFF.

The genes are TRBV7-2 and TRBJ2-3, with D maybe TRBD1 (6 bases). The germline gives CDR1 SGHTA, CDR2 FQGNSA. CDR3 length: 14 residues. V gave up 1 base and J gave up 4 bases, with 9 bases separating them. The CDR3 sequence: CASSLGTAPDTQYF. In nucleotides, the CDR3 is TGTGCCAGCAGCTTAGGGACAGCCCCAGATACGCAGTATTTT.

The chain combines TRBV5-6 with TRBJ1-5; D is perhaps TRBD1 (5 bases). Germline values: CDR1 SGHDT, CDR2 YYEEEE. This CDR3 is 16 amino acids long. The ends were cut back, 0 bases at V and 4 bases at J, with 14 bases in the middle. CDR3 sequence reads: CASSLGRVRTNQPQHF. The CDR3 DNA sequence: TGTGCCAGCAGCTTGGGCAGGGTTCGGACGAATCAGCCCCAGCATTTT. Based on the CDR3 plus reference TRBV5-6 and TRBJ1-5, the full variable domain is DAGVTQSPTHLIKTRGQQVTLRCSPKSGHDTVSWYQQALGQGPQFIFQYYEEEERQRGNFPDRFSGHQFPNYSSELNVNALLLGDSALYLCASSLGRVRTNQPQHFGDGTRLSIL.

The J gene is TRBJ2-7, the V gene TRBV6-6; 7 positions agree with TRBD2. Trimming at V came to 6 bases and at J to 4 bases, leaving 3 bases not matched to a gene. Germline CDR1 is MNHNY and CDR2 is SVGAGI (reference sequence). The CDR3 loop spans 12 amino acids. The CDR3 DNA reads TGTGCCAGCAGCCCCGGGGGGTACGAGCAGTACTTC. This gives the protein CASSPGGYEQYF.

The chain employs TRBV25-1 and TRBJ1-2; weak D call: TRBD1 (6 bases). V lost 2 bases and J 8 bases, leaving 15 bases between the germline ends. This CDR3 is built from 14 residues. Germline loops: CDR1 MGHDK, CDR2 SYGVNS. The CDR3 protein is CASSEDYREAGYTF. The CDR3 DNA is TGTGCCAGCAGTGAAGACTACAGGGAAGCAGGCTACACCTTC.

A few counts support this clone. V and J are TRBV6-5 and TRBJ1-5, with D hard to call. The CDR3 has 14 residues. Between the trimmed V and J ends, which lost 2 bases and 1 base, there was a span of 6 bases. CDR1 is MNHEY, CDR2 SVGAGI, per germline. CDR3 loop: CASSYGGSNQPQHF. CDR3 nucleotide sequence: TGTGCCAGCAGTTACGGAGGGAGCAATCAGCCCCAGCATTTT.

The V gene is TRBV25-1, the J gene TRBJ2-1; 7 bases line up with TRBD1. V lost 8 bases to trimming and J lost 1 base; unmatched junction nucleotides: 5. Per the germline V gene, CDR1 is MGHDK and CDR2 is SYGVNS. The CDR3 loop spans 14 amino acids. CDR3 region: CASSQGESYNEQFF. The CDR3 DNA reads TGTGCCAGCTCTCAGGGGGAATCCTACAATGAGCAGTTCTTC.

The V call is TRBV7-2, the J call TRBJ2-5, with 7 bases aligning to TRBD1. CDR3 length: 13 residues. V trimming: 7 bases; J trimming: 5 bases; junction bases outside the gene matches: 7. Germline V lookup: CDR1 SGHTA, CDR2 FQGNSA. CDR3 protein: CASTEGGRETQYF. The CDR3 coding sequence is TGTGCCAGCACCGAAGGGGGCAGGGAGACCCAGTACTTC.

This clone has only a few counts. The chain carries TRBV7-9 and TRBJ2-3, with 8 nucleotides matching TRBD2. Trimming removed 1 base from V and 0 bases from J; junction bases left unmatched: 3. The CDR3 is 16 residues long. Germline values: CDR1 SEHNR, CDR2 FQNEAQ (reference sequence). CDR3 DNA: TGTGCCAGCAGCTTAGTCAGCGGGGGTAGCACAGATACGCAGTATTTT. Protein: CASSLVSGGSTDTQYF.

This clone turned up a few times. This chain uses TRBV2 with TRBJ2-3; 11 bases map to TRBD2. V lost 6 bases to trimming and J lost 8 bases; unmatched junction nucleotides: 13. The CDR3 contains 16 residues. Germline CDR1 is SNHLY and CDR2 is FYNNEI. The CDR3 is CASSAETSGAYGTQYF. CDR3 DNA: TGTGCCAGCAGCGCCGAGACTAGCGGGGCGTATGGTACGCAGTATTTT.

The rearrangement uses TRBV7-9 and TRBJ1-1; 9 nucleotides align to TRBD1. Germline loops: CDR1 SEHNR, CDR2 FQNEAQ (reference sequence). V was clipped by 3 bases and J by 2 bases; unmatched bases: 4. The CDR3 loop spans 15 amino acids. Here the CDR3 reads CASSFKGQGNTEAFF. The CDR3 DNA is TGTGCCAGCAGCTTTAAGGGACAGGGAAACACTGAAGCTTTCTTT.

The J gene is TRBJ2-3, the V gene TRBV14; D perhaps matches TRBD1 (5 bases). CDR3 length: 15 residues. Looked up from germline, CDR1 is SGHDN and CDR2 is FVKESK. V shed 1 base and J shed 4 bases, with 12 bases lying between them. The DNA of the CDR3 is TGTGCCAGCAGCCAAGTTCGGCAGGGCTCAGATACGCAGTATTTT. Amino acids: CASSQVRQGSDTQYF.

The chain recombines TRBV6-5 with TRBJ2-7, with D unresolved. The germline V gene has CDR1 MNHEY and CDR2 SVGAGI. Trimming took off 6 bases at V and 2 bases at J, with 17 bases between the two ends. The CDR3 runs 15 residues. This CDR3 reads CASSYLLGRTYEQYF. The CDR3 nucleotides are TGTGCCAGCAGCTACCTCTTGGGCCGCACCTACGAGCAGTACTTC.

This chain connects TRBV19 to TRBJ2-3, with 12 bases lining up with TRBD2. Trimming at V came to 4 bases and at J to 9 bases, leaving 8 bases not matched to a gene. The CDR3 has 15 amino acids. Germline CDR1 reads LNHDA; CDR2 reads SQIVND (reference sequence). The CDR3 DNA reads TGTGCCAGTAGTACCCAACAACTAGCGGGGGGAACGCAGTATTTT. It yields the protein CASSTQQLAGGTQYF.

V and J are TRBV7-2 and TRBJ1-2; no clear D. Per the germline V gene, CDR1 is SGHTA and CDR2 is FQGNSA. The CDR3 extends over 14 amino acids. V was shortened by 2 bases and J by 8 bases, with 15 bases between the two germline ends. Here the CDR3 reads CASSLTVQLPGYTF. DNA for the CDR3: TGTGCCAGCAGCTTAACGGTACAGCTCCCGGGCTACACCTTC. Full variable domain (rest looked up from reference TRBV7-2 and TRBJ1-2): GAGVSQSPSNKVTEKGKDVELRCDPISGHTALYWYRQSLGQGLEFLIYFQGNSAPDKSGLPSDRFSAERTGGSVSTLTIQRTQQEDSAVYLCASSLTVQLPGYTFGSGTRLTVV.

The rearrangement joins TRBV6-2 or TRBV6-3 to TRBJ2-3, with 8 bases identical to TRBD2. Trimming cost V 2 bases and J 2 bases; bases outside gene matches: 12. The CDR3 spans 18 residues. Germline loops: CDR1 MNHEY, CDR2 SVGEGT. In nucleotides, the CDR3 is TGTGCCAGCAGTTACCCCGTGGTGGGCGGGGGGACCACAGATACGCAGTATTTT. Protein: CASSYPVVGGGTTDTQYF.

The chain links TRBV27 to TRBJ2-2; D remains unclear. Germline V lookup: CDR1 MNHEY, CDR2 SMNVEV (reference sequence). This CDR3 spans 17 amino acids. V was trimmed by 2 bases and J by 6 bases, leaving 19 bases between them. The CDR3 region has the DNA TGTGCCAGCAGTTTACAACTACCGGGTCTCACGGCCGGGGAGCTGTTTTTT. Its translation: CASSLQLPGLTAGELFF.

V is TRBV11-2 and J is TRBJ2-3; maybe TRBD2 (6 bases). V gave up 4 bases and J gave up 4 bases, with 18 bases separating them. Germline-derived CDR1 and CDR2 are SGHAT and FQNNGV. The CDR3 sequence is 16 residues long. Here the CDR3 reads CASSYTAGVGPDTQYF. The CDR3 DNA reads TGTGCCAGCAGCTACACAGCGGGTGTAGGACCAGATACGCAGTATTTT.

Comments on this clone: The same CDR3 can be traced to other DNA sequences in this sample. The V gene is TRBV15, the J gene TRBJ1-2; D gene ambiguous. The CDR3 sequence is 13 residues long. Germline CDR1 is LNHNV and CDR2 is YYDKDF (reference sequence). The V and J ends lost 0 bases and 7 bases respectively, with 9 bases between them. Here the CDR3 DNA reads TGTGCCACCAGCAGAGATCATCGAGGTGGCTACACCTTC. Translation gives CATSRDHRGGYTF.